A selection of T cell receptor beta chains follows, all from one sample in a study of beta chain features in type 1 diabetes. Assay used: immunoSEQ multiplex PCR; TCRdb lists only in-frame clones, some missing. The sample shows roughly 47,000 clones, roughly 40% of them seen only once. Input material: stem cell memory CD4+ T cells from blood. All receptors derive from a man under 40 with type 1 diabetes. Both conserved end residues are part of each CDR3. A D gene is named only where the DNA matches it firmly. Some rows mark clone size as missing; the rest say once, few, many or name a class of expanded clone.

D,length,J,size,V,DNA,CDR3
NA,14,TRBJ1-4,NA,TRBV28,TGTGCCAGCAGTTTCATCCAGGGCGGTGAAAAACTGTTTTTT,CASSFIQGGEKLFF
TRBD2,15,TRBJ2-7,NA,TRBV7-2,TGTGCCAGCAGCTTATTGAGCGGGAGAGGATACGAGCAGTACTTC,CASSLLSGRGYEQYF
NA,11,TRBJ2-7,NA,TRBV29-1,TGCAGCGTTGATCGGGGAGGCGAGCAGTACTTC,CSVDRGGEQYF
TRBD1,16,TRBJ2-2,NA,TRBV7-2,TGTGCCAGCAGCCTCAGGACAGGGGCGAACACCGGGGAGCTGTTTTTT,CASSLRTGANTGELFF
TRBD2,15,TRBJ2-1,few,TRBV6-6,TGTGCCAGTTTTCCGGGACTAGCGGGATTCGATGAGCAGTTCTTC,CASFPGLAGFDEQFF
TRBD2,14,TRBJ2-5,NA,TRBV28,TGTGCCAGCAAAGTCGGACTAGCCCAAGAGACCCAGTACTTC,CASKVGLAQETQYF
NA,13,TRBJ2-7,NA,TRBV14,TGTGCCAGCAGCCTTCAGACGGGATACGAGCAGTACTTC,CASSLQTGYEQYF
TRBD1,14,TRBJ2-2,few,TRBV28,TGTGCCAGCAGGGGACAGGGAAACACCGGGGAGCTGTTTTTT,CASRGQGNTGELFF
NA,14,TRBJ1-1,few,TRBV7-9,TGTGCCAGCAGCTTTGCCTCGGGGAGGGTGGGAGCTTTCTTT,CASSFASGRVGAFF
TRBD1,13,TRBJ2-1,few,TRBV13,TGTGCCAGTTACAGGGGGAGGTACAATGAGCAGTTCTTC,CASYRGRYNEQFF
TRBD2,16,TRBJ2-1,NA,TRBV5-1,TGCGCCAGCAGCTTGGGACTAGCGGATTCCTACAATGAGCAGTTCTTC,CASSLGLADSYNEQFF
TRBD1,14,TRBJ1-2,NA,TRBV5-4,TGTGCCAGCAGCCGAGGGACAGGGGACTATGGCTACACCTTC,CASSRGTGDYGYTF
TRBD1,17,TRBJ2-6,few,TRBV10-3,TGTGCCATCAGTGAGTGGACAGGGGAGTCTGGGGCCAACGTCCTGACTTTC,CAISEWTGESGANVLTF
TRBD1,15,TRBJ2-3,NA,TRBV19,TGTGCCAGTAGTATAAGCGGACAGGGGTCAGATACGCAGTATTTT,CASSISGQGSDTQYF
TRBD2,15,TRBJ2-1,NA,TRBV7-2,TGTGCCAGCAGCCCCTGGACTAGTTCCTACAATGAGCAGTTCTTC,CASSPWTSSYNEQFF
NA,12,TRBJ2-1,NA,TRBV29-1,TGCAGCGTTGAGGGAGTCTCGCGGGAGCAGTTCTTC,CSVEGVSREQFF
TRBD2,21,TRBJ2-1,once,TRBV4-1,TGCGCCAGCAGCCAAGTCGGGCGACTAGCGGCCTACTCGGGATCCTACAATGAGCAGTTCTTC,CASSQVGRLAAYSGSYNEQFF
TRBD1,16,TRBJ2-5,NA,TRBV28,TGTGCCAGCAGTTCTCCGGGACAGGGGGTGCAAGAGACCCAGTACTTC,CASSSPGQGVQETQYF
TRBD1,16,TRBJ2-5,NA,TRBV4-1,TGCGCCAGCAGCCATGGGGACAGGGGTTACCAAGAGACCCAGTACTTC,CASSHGDRGYQETQYF
TRBD1,16,TRBJ2-6,NA,TRBV28,TGTGCCAGCAGTTTACGAGGGGGCTATGGGGCCAACGTCCTGACTTTC,CASSLRGGYGANVLTF
TRBD1,11,TRBJ1-5,NA,TRBV20-1,TGCAGTGCTAGATGGGACAGGGCCCAGCATTTT,CSARWDRAQHF
NA,13,TRBJ2-5,NA,TRBV28,TGTGCCAGCAGCCGTGGTGGGAGGGAGACCCAGTACTTC,CASSRGGRETQYF
NA,12,TRBJ2-5,NA,TRBV28,TGTGCCAGCGGGAGTAGATTCGAGACCCAGTACTTC,CASGSRFETQYF
TRBD2,19,TRBJ2-1,few,TRBV7-9,TGTGCCAGCAGCTTCCCCGGGACTAGCGGCGCCACCTCATACAATGAGCAGTTCTTC,CASSFPGTSGATSYNEQFF
NA,13,TRBJ1-1,few,TRBV27,TGTGCCAGCAGGGGGATGGGGAGCCCTGAAGCTTTCTTT,CASRGMGSPEAFF
TRBD1,12,TRBJ2-7,few,TRBV5-1,TGCGCCAGCAGCCAGGGGGCCTACGAGCAGTACTTC,CASSQGAYEQYF
NA,16,TRBJ1-4,NA,TRBV7-3,TGTGCCAGCAGCATACAACAGGGTCCTTCTAATGAAAAACTGTTTTTT,CASSIQQGPSNEKLFF
NA,15,TRBJ2-6,NA,TRBV19,TGTGCCAGTAGTGTTGGAGGTGTTGGGGCCAACGTCCTGACTTTC,CASSVGGVGANVLTF
NA,15,TRBJ2-1,NA,TRBV7-6,TGTGCCAGCAGCTTAGCGCAGGTGGGGCGCGGTGAGCAGTTCTTC,CASSLAQVGRGEQFF
TRBD1,13,TRBJ2-1,few,TRBV7-9,TGTGCCAGCAGCTCCCCGGGACAGCTTGAGCAGTTCTTC,CASSSPGQLEQFF
TRBD2,15,TRBJ2-2,few,TRBV29-1,TGCAGCGTCGGGGGTAGGGGAGGGTACACCGGGGAGCTGTTTTTT,CSVGGRGGYTGELFF
TRBD1,16,TRBJ2-2,once,TRBV14,TGTGCCAGCAGCCAAGCCGGGACAGGGGACCCCGGGGAGCTGTTTTTT,CASSQAGTGDPGELFF
NA,13,TRBJ1-5,NA,TRBV18,TGTGCCAGCTCACAAGGGGCGGGGCAGCCCCAGCATTTT,CASSQGAGQPQHF
NA,15,TRBJ2-5,NA,TRBV5-1,TGCGCCAGCAGCTTTATACAGGGCGTAGGAGAGACCCAGTACTTC,CASSFIQGVGETQYF
TRBD1,15,TRBJ1-3,few,TRBV7-2,TGTGCCAGCAGCCGACAGGGGAGAACTGGAAACACCATATATTTT,CASSRQGRTGNTIYF
NA,15,TRBJ2-3,NA,TRBV7-8,TGTGCCAGCAGCTTTGCGGGGATGAGGACAGATACGCAGTATTTT,CASSFAGMRTDTQYF
TRBD1,15,TRBJ1-5,NA,TRBV2,TGTGCCAGCAGACTACAGGGGTCTAGCAATCAGCCCCAGCATTTT,CASRLQGSSNQPQHF
NA,13,TRBJ2-5,few,TRBV5-1,TGCGCCAGCAGCTTGGGCGGGATGGAGACCCAGTACTTC,CASSLGGMETQYF
TRBD2,12,TRBJ2-1,few,TRBV5-1,TGCGCCAGCAGCTTGGGGACTAGTGAGCAGTTCTTC,CASSLGTSEQFF
TRBD2,15,TRBJ2-2,NA,TRBV5-4,TGTGCCAGCAGCACTGGAGGGACTAAAAGGGTGGAGCTGTTTTTT,CASSTGGTKRVELFF
TRBD2,16,TRBJ2-1,NA,TRBV6-6,TGTGCCAGCAGTTACTCGAGTCTAGCGGGTGGAAATGAGCAGTTCTTC,CASSYSSLAGGNEQFF
NA,15,TRBJ2-3,NA,TRBV5-1,TGCGCCAGCAGCTTTGCTTGGCAGGGCGCAGATACGCAGTATTTT,CASSFAWQGADTQYF
TRBD2,14,TRBJ2-4,NA,TRBV7-8,TGTGCCAGCAGCTTAACTAGCGGGAGTTACATTCAGTACTTC,CASSLTSGSYIQYF
NA,13,TRBJ1-4,NA,TRBV7-2,TGTGCCAGCAGCTTAATCCAGGGAGGAGAACTGTTTTTT,CASSLIQGGELFF
NA,15,TRBJ2-1,once,TRBV28,TGTGCCAGCAGTTTACCCAGCGGCGGCTACAATGAGCAGTTCTTC,CASSLPSGGYNEQFF
NA,13,TRBJ2-7,NA,TRBV4-1,TGCGCCAGCAGTCGGGGACTGACTTACGAGCAGTACTTC,CASSRGLTYEQYF